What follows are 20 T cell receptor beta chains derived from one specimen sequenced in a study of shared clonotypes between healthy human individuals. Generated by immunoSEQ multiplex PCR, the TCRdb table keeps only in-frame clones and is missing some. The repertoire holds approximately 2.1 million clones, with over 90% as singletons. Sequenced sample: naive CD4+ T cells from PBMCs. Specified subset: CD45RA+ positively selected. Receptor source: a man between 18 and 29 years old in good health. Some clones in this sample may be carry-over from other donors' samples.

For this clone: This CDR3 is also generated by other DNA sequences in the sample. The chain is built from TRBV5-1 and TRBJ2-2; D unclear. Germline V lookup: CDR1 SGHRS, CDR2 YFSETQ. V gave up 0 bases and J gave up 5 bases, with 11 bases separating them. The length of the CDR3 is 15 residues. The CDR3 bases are TGCGCCAGCAGCTTGGCCGGAGTTGGGACCGGGGAGCTGTTTTTT. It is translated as CASSLAGVGTGELFF.

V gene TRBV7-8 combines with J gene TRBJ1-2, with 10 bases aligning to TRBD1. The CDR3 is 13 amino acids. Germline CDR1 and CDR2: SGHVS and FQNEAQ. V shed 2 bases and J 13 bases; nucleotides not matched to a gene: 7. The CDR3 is CASSLWDRGGFTF. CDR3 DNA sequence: TGTGCCAGCAGCTTATGGGACAGGGGCGGTTTCACCTTC.

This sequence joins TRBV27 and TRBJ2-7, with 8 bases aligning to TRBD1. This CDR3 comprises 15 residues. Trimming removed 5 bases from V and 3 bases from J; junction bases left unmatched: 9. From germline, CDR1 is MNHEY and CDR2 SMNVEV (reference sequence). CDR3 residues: CASSAVRTGNYEQYF. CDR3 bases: TGTGCCAGCAGTGCCGTGAGGACAGGGAACTACGAGCAGTACTTC.

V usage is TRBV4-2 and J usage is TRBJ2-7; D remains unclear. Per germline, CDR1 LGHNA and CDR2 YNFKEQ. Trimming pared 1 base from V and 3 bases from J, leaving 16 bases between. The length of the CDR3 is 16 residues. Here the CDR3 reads CASSQASVDRRYEQYF. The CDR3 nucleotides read TGTGCCAGCAGCCAAGCAAGCGTGGACCGACGCTACGAGCAGTACTTC.

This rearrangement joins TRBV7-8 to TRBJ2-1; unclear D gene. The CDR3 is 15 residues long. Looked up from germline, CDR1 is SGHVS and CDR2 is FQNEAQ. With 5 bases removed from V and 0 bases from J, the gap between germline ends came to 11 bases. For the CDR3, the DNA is TGTGCCAGCAGCCCCGGCAGGAGCTCCTACAATGAGCAGTTCTTC. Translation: CASSPGRSSYNEQFF.

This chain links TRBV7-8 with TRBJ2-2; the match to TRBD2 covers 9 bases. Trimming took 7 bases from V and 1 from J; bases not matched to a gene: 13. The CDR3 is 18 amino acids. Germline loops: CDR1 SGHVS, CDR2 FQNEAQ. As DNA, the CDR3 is TGTGCCAGCACCCAGGGCAGTCTAGCGGGAAGGAACACCGGGGAGCTGTTTTTT. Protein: CASTQGSLAGRNTGELFF.

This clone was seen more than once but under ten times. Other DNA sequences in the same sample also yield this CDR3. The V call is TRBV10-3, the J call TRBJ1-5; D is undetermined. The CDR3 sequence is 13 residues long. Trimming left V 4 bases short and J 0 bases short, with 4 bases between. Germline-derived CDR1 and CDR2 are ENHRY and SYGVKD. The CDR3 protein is CAISGGSNQPQHF. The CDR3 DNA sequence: TGTGCCATCAGTGGGGGTAGCAATCAGCCCCAGCATTTT.

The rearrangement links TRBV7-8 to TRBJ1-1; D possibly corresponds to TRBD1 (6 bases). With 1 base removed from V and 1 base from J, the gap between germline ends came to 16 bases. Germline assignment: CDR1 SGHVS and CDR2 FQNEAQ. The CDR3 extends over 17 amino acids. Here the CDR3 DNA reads TGTGCCAGCAGCTTAGTAAGGGGGTGGGAAAGGAACACTGAAGCTTTCTTT. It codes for CASSLVRGWERNTEAFF.

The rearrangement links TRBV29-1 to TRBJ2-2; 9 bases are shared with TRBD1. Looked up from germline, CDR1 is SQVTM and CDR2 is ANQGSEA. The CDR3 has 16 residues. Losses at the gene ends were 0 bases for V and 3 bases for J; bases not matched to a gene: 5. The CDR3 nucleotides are TGCAGCGTTGAAGACACAGGGGGCGCGGACACCGGGGAGCTGTTTTTT. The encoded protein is CSVEDTGGADTGELFF.

In DNA form, the CDR3 reads TGTGCCAGCAGCGCCGGGACAGGCAACTACAATGAGCAGTTCTTC. Protein product: CASSAGTGNYNEQFF. The chain joins TRBV5-4 to TRBJ2-1, with TRBD1 matching over 8 bases. V was pared by 4 bases and J by 3 bases, with 6 bases of the junction left unmatched. Germline CDR1 SGHNT, CDR2 YYREEE (reference sequence). There are 15 residues in the CDR3.

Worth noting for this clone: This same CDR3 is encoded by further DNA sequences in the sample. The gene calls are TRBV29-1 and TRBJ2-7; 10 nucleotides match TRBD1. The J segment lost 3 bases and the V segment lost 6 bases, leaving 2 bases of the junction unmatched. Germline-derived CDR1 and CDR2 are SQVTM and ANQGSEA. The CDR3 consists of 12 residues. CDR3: CSVRDRGYEQYF. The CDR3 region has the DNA TGCAGCGTGAGGGACAGGGGCTACGAGCAGTACTTC.

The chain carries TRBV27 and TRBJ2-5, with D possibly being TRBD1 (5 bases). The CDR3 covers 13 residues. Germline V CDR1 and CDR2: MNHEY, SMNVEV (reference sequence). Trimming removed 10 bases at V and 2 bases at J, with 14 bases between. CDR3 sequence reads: CANPLTGQETQYF. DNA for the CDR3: TGTGCCAACCCCCTCACAGGACAAGAGACCCAGTACTTC.

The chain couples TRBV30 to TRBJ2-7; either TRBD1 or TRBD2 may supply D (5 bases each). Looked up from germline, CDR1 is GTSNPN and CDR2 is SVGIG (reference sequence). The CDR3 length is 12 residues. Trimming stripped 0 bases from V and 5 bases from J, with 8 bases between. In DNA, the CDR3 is TGTGCCTGGAGTGTGGTGGGGGACGAGCAGTACTTC. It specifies CAWSVVGDEQYF.

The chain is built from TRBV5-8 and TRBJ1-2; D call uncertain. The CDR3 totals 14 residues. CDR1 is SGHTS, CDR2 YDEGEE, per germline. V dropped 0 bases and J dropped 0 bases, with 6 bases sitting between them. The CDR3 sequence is CASSLEPTNYGYTF. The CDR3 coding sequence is TGTGCCAGCAGCTTGGAGCCGACTAACTATGGCTACACCTTC.

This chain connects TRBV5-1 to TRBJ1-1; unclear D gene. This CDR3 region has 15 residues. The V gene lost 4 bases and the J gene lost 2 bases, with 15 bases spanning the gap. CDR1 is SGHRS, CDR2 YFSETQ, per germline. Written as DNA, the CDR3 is TGCGCCAGCAGCCCGCTAGGGCCGATAAACACTGAAGCTTTCTTT. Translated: CASSPLGPINTEAFF.

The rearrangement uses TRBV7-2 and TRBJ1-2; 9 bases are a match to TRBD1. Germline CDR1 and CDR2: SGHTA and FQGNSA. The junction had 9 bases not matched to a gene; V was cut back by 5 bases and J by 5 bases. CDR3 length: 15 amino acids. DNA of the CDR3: TGTGCCAGCAGCCCGACAGGGGGTCGGTGGTATGGCTACACCTTC. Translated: CASSPTGGRWYGYTF.

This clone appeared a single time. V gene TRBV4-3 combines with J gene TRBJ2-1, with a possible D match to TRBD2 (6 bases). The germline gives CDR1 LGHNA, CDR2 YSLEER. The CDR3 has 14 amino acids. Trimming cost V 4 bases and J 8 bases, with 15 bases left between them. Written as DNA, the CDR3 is TGCGCCAGCAGCCGCCTTAGGGACTTCTATGAGCAGTTCTTC. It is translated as CASSRLRDFYEQFF.

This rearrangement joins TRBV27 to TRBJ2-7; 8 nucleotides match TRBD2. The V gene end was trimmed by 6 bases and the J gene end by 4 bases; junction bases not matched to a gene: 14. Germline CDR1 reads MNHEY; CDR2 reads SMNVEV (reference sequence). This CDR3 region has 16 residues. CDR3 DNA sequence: TGTGCCAGCAGCCGCGGACTAGCCCAAAGATCTTACGAGCAGTACTTC. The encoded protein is CASSRGLAQRSYEQYF.

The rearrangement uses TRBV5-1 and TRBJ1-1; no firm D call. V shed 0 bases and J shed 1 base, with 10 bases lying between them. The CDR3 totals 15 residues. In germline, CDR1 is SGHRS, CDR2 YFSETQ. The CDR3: CASSLDRAGNTEAFF. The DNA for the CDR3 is TGCGCCAGCAGCTTGGATAGGGCAGGGAACACTGAAGCTTTCTTT. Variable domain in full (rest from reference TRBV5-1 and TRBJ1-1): KAGVTQTPRYLIKTRGQQVTLSCSPISGHRSVSWYQQTPGQGLQFLFEYFSETQRNKGNFPGRFSGRQFSNSRSEMNVSTLELGDSALYLCASSLDRAGNTEAFFGQGTRLTVV.

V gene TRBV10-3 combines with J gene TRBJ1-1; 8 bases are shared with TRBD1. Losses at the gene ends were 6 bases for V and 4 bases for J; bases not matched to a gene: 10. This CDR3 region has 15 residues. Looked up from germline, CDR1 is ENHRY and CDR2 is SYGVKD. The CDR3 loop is CAIRTAQGGPTEAFF. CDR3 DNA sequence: TGTGCCATCAGGACCGCACAGGGGGGGCCCACTGAAGCTTTCTTT.